The present TCR beta chain was sequenced within a study of neurological immune-mediated disorders. Template-switch 5'RACE cDNA synthesis added a 10-nucleotide unique molecular identifier. TCRdb independently ran MiXCR on the 5' RACE reads; one entry per CDR3 protein. The table includes tens of thousands of distinct CDR3 sequences, approximately 3.5% detected once. Study results and limitations: The repertoires of 18 of 34 multiple sclerosis patients were placed by phylogenetic grouping in a single related-CDR3 cluster, which may be a signature.

Germline V gene lookup returns CDR1 LGHNA and CDR2 YSLEER. The CDR3 sequence is 14 residues long. The V and J ends lost 4 bases and 9 bases, in that order; junction bases with no gene match: 9. This clonotype was counted many times. Its antigen is undetermined. The source is a woman between 50 and 59 years old with multiple sclerosis. Sequenced: PBMCs. The rearrangement uses TRBV4-3 and TRBJ2-1; 7 bases match TRBD2. The CDR3 region is CASSLMGGVVEQFF. In DNA form, the CDR3 reads TGCGCCAGCAGCCTGATGGGGGGGGTGGTTGAGCAGTTCTTC.